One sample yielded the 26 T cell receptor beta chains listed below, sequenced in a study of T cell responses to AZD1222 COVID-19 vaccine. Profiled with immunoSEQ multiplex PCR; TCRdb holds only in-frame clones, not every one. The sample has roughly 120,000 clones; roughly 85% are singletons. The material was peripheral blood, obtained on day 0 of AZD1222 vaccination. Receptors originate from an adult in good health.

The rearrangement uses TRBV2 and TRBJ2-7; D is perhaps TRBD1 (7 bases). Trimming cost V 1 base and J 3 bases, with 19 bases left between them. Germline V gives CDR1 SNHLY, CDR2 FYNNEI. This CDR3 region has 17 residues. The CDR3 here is CASSEGAGQQRSYEQYF. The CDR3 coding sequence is TGTGCCAGCAGTGAAGGGGCGGGACAGCAGAGGAGCTACGAGCAGTACTTC.

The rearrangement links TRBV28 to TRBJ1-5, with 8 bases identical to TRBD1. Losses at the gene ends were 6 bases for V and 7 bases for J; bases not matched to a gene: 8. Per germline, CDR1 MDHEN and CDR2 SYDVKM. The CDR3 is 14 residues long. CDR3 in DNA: TGTGCCAGCAGCTTCGGACAGGGCCGACAGCCCCAGCATTTT. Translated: CASSFGQGRQPQHF.

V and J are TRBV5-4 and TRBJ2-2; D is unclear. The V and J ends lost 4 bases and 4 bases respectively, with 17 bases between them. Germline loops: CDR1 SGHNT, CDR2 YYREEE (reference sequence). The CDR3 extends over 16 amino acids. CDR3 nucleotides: TGTGCCAGCAGCCAAGGAGTGGTCCTGGGCACCGGGGAGCTGTTTTTT. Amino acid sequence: CASSQGVVLGTGELFF.

The CDR3 is CASSPNGGPYNEQFF. CDR3 nucleotide sequence: TGTGCCAGCAGCCCTAATGGGGGGCCCTACAATGAGCAGTTCTTC. The chain carries TRBV28 and TRBJ2-1; D is tentatively TRBD1 or TRBD2 (6 bases each). CDR3 length equals 15 residues. CDR1 MDHEN and CDR2 SYDVKM come from the germline V gene. Trimming left V 6 bases short and J 2 bases short, with 14 bases between.

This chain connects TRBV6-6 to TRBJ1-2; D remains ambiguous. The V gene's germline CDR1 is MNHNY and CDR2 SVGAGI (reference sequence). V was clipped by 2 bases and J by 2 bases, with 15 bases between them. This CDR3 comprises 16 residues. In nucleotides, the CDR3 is TGTGCCAGCAGTTACCCGGAAGGCGAGTTAAACTATGGCTACACCTTC. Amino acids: CASSYPEGELNYGYTF.

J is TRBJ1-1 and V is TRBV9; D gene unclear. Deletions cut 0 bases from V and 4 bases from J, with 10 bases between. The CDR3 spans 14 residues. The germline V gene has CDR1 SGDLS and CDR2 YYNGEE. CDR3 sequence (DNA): TGTGCCAGCAGCGTAGAGGGTGGCAGCACTGAAGCTTTCTTT. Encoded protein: CASSVEGGSTEAFF.

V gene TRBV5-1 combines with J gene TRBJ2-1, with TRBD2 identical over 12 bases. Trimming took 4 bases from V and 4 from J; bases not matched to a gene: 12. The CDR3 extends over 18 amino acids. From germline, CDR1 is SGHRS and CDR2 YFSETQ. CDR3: CASSHSLAGGRGYNEQFF. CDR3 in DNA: TGCGCCAGCAGCCACTCACTAGCGGGGGGCCGGGGTTACAATGAGCAGTTCTTC. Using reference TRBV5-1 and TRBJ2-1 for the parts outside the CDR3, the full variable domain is KAGVTQTPRYLIKTRGQQVTLSCSPISGHRSVSWYQQTPGQGLQFLFEYFSETQRNKGNFPGRFSGRQFSNSRSEMNVSTLELGDSALYLCASSHSLAGGRGYNEQFFGPGTRLTVL.

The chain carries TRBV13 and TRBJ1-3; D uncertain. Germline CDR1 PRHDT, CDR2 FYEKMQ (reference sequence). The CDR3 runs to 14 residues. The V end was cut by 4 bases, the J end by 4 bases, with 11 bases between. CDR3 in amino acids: CASSSLVGGNTIYF. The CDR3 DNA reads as TGTGCCAGCAGCTCCCTAGTGGGCGGAAACACCATATATTTT.

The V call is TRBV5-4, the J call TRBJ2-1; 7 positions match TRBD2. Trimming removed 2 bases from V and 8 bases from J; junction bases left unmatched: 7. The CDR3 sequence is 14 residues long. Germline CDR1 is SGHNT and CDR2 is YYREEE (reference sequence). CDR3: CASSFPGGRDEQFF. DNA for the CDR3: TGTGCCAGCAGCTTTCCTGGGGGGAGGGATGAGCAGTTCTTC.

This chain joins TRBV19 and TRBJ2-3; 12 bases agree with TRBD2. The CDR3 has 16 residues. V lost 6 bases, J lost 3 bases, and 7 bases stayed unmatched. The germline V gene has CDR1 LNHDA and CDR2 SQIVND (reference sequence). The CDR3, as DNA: TGTGCCAGTAGCCCTAGCGGGAGGGGGAAAACAGATACGCAGTATTTT. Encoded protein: CASSPSGRGKTDTQYF.

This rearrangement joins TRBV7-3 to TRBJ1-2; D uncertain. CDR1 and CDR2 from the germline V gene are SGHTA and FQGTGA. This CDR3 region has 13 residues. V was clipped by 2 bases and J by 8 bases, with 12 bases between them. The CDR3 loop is CASSLYSQEGYTF. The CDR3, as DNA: TGTGCCAGCAGCTTATACTCTCAGGAGGGCTACACCTTC.

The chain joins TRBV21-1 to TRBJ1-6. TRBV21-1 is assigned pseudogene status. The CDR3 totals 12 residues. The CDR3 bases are TGTGCCAGCCTCGGGGGGCTTTCACCCCTCCACTTT. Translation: CASLGGLSPLHF.

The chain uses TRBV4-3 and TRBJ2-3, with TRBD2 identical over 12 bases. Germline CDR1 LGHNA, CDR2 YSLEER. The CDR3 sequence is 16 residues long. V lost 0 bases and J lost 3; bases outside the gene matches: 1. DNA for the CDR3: TGCGCCAGCAGCCAAGAACTAGCGGGAGGAACAGATACGCAGTATTTT. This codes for CASSQELAGGTDTQYF.

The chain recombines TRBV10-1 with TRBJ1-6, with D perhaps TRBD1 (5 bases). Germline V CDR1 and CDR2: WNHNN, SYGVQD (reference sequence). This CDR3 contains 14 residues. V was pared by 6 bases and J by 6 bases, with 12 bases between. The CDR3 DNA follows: TGCGCCAGCAGCTTGTATAGGGGTAATTCACCCCTCCACTTT. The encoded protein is CASSLYRGNSPLHF.

CDR3: CASSLGGRGLSGYTF. CDR3 nucleotides: TGTGCCAGCAGCTTAGGAGGCAGGGGGCTATCGGGCTACACCTTC. J is TRBJ1-2 and V is TRBV7-2, with 8 nucleotides matching TRBD1. V lost 1 base, J lost 8 bases, and 9 bases stayed unmatched. The CDR3 sequence is 15 residues long. Germline-derived CDR1 and CDR2 are SGHTA and FQGNSA.

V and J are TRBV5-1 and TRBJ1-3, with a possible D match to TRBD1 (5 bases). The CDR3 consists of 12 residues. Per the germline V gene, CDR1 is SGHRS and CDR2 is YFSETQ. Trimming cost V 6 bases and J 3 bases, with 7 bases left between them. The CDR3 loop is CASTTDGNTIYF. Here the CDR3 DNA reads TGCGCCAGCACGACAGATGGAAACACCATATATTTT.

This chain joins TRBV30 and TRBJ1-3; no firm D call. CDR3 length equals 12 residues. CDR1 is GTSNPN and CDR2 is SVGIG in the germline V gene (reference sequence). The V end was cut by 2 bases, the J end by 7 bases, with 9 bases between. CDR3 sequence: CAWSLGINTIYF. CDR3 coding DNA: TGTGCCTGGAGTTTGGGTATCAACACCATATATTTT.

CDR3: CSVGRSGQGLTEAFF. CDR3 DNA sequence: TGCAGCGTTGGTAGGTCCGGGCAGGGGTTGACTGAAGCTTTCTTT. J is TRBJ1-1 and V is TRBV29-1; possible D gene TRBD1, 6 bases. There are 15 residues in the CDR3. Per germline, CDR1 SQVTM and CDR2 ANQGSEA. V was trimmed by 4 bases and J by 5 bases, leaving 20 bases between them.

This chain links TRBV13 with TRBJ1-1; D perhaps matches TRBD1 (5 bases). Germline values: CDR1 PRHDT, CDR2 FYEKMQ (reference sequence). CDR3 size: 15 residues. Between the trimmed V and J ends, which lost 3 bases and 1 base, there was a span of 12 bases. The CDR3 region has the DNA TGTGCCAGCAGCTTGGGGGGAGGTAGGAACACTGAAGCTTTCTTT. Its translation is CASSLGGGRNTEAFF.

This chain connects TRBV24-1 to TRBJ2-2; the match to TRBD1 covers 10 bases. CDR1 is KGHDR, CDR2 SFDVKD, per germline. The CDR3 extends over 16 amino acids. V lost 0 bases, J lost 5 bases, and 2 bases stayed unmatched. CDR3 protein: CATSDLGGQGTGELFF. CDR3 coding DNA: TGTGCCACCAGTGATTTGGGGGGACAGGGGACCGGGGAGCTGTTTTTT.

CDR3 nucleotide sequence: TGTGCCAGCAGCTTGGCCAGGGGGGATACGCAGTATTTT. Amino acid sequence: CASSLARGDTQYF. This chain connects TRBV5-6 to TRBJ2-3, with 7 nucleotides matching TRBD1. The germline CDR1 and CDR2 sequences are SGHDT and YYEEEE. After removal of 0 bases from V and 6 bases from J, the junction contained 1 base not matched to a gene. The CDR3 totals 13 residues.

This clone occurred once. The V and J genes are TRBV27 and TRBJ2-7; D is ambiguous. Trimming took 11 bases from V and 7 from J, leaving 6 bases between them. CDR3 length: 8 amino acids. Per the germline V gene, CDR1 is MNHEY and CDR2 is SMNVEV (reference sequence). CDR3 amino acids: CAGEEQYF. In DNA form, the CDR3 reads TGTGCCGGCGAGGAGCAGTACTTC.

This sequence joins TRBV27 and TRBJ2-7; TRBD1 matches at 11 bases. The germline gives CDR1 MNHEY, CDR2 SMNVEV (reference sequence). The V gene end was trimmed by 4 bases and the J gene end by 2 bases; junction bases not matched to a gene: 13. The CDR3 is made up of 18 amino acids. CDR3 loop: CASSSLTGTGGFTYEQYF. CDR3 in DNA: TGTGCCAGCAGTTCACTTACCGGGACAGGGGGGTTTACCTACGAGCAGTACTTC.

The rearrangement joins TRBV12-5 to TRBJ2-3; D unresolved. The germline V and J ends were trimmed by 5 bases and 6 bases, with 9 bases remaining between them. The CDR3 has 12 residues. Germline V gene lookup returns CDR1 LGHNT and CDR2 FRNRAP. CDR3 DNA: TGTGCTAGTGGTCTCTCAGCGGATACGCAGTATTTT. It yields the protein CASGLSADTQYF.

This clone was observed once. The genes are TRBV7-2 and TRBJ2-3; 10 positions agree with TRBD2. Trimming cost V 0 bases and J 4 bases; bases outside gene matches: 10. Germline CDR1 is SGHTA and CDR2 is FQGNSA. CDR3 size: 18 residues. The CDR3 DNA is TGTGCCAGCAGCTTAGCGGTTGGGATAGCGGGAGGAGCAGATACGCAGTATTTT. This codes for CASSLAVGIAGGADTQYF.

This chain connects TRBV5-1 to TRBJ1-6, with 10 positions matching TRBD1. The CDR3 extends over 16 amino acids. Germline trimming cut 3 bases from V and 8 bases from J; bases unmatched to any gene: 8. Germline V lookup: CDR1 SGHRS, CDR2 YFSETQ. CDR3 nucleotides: TGCGCCAGCAGCTCTACCGGGACAGGGGCTTATTCACCCCTCCACTTT. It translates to CASSSTGTGAYSPLHF.